The clone carrying this TCR beta chain was seen more than once but under ten times. No antigen is known for it. This CDR3 is 15 amino acids long. Trimming pared 8 bases from V and 5 bases from J, leaving 18 bases between. The sample belongs to a study of CD8 T cells in ankylosing spondylitis. Study-level points and caveats: Seven or eight highly homologous variants formed a TCR beta motif that appeared characteristic of ankylosing spondylitis blood.

Construction of TCR beta libraries was performed using quantitative 5'-RACE with molecular barcodes. MiXCR was run by TCRdb on the 5' RACE reads, yielding one entry per CDR3 protein. The table records 150,000 to 200,000 distinct CDR3 sequences, 25% to 35% of them present only once. The receptor comes from a male donor with ankylosing spondylitis. The chain couples TRBV12-3 or TRBV12-4 to TRBJ1-4; possibly TRBD1 for D (5 bases). The sample comprised synovial fluid, either unsorted or a sorted T cell fraction (not recorded which). In DNA form, the CDR3 reads TGTGCCAGCGGTCACGACAGCCCCCCGAATGAAAAACTGTTTTTT. Translated, it gives CASGHDSPPNEKLFF.